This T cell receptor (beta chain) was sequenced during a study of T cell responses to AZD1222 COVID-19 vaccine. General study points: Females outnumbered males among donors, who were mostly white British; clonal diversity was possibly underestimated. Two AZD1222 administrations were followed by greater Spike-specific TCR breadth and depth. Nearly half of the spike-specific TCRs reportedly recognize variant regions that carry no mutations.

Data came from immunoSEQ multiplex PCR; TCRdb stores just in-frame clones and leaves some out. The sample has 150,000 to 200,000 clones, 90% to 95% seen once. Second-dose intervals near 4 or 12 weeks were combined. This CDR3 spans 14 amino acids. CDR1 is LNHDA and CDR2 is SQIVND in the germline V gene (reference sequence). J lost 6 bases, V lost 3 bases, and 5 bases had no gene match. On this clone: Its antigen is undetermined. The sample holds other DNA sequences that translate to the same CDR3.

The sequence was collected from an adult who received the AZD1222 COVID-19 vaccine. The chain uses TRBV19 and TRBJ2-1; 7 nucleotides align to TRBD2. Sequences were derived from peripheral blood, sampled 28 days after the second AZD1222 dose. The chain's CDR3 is CASSILSGINEQFF. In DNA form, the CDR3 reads TGTGCCAGTAGTATTCTAAGCGGGATCAATGAGCAGTTCTTC. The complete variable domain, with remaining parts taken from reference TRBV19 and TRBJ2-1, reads DGGITQSPKYLFRKEGQNVTLSCEQNLNHDAMYWYRQDPGQGLRLIYYSQIVNDFQKGDIAEGYSVSREKKESFPLTVTSAQKNPTAFYLCASSILSGINEQFFGPGTRLTVL.